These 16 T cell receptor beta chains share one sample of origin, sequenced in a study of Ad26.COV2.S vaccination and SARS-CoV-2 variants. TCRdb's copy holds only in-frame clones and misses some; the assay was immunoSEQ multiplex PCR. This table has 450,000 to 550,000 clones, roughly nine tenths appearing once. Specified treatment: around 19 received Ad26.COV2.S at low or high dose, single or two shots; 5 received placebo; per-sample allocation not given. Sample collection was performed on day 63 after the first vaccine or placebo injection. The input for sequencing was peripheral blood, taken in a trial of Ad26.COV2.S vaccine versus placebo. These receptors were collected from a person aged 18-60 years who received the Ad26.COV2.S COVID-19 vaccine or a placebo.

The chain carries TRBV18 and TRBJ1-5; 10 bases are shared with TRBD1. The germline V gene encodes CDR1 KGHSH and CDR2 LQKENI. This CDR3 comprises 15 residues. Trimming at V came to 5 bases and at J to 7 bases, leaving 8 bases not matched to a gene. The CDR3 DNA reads TGTGCCAGCTCATTCGACAGGGGGCTTGGGCAGCCCCAGCATTTT. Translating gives CASSFDRGLGQPQHF.

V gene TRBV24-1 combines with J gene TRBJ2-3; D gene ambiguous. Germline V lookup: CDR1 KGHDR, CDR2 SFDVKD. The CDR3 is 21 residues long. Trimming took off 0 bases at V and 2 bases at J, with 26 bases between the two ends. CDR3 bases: TGTGCCACCAGTGATTTGCACTCGGTGCGAAAATTCCACTTCGACACAGATACGCAGTATTTT. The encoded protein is CATSDLHSVRKFHFDTDTQYF.

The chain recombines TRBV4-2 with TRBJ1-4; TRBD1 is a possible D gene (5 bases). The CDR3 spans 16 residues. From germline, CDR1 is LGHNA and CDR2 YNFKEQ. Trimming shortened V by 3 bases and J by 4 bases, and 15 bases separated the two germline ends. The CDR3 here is CASSQGPAPLNEKLFF. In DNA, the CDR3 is TGTGCCAGCAGCCAGGGACCGGCACCACTTAATGAAAAACTGTTTTTT.

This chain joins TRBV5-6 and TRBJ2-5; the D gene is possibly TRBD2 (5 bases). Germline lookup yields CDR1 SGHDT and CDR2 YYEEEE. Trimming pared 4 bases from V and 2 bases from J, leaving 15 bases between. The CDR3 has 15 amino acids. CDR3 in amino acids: CASSPTGIGQETQYF. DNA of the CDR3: TGTGCCAGCAGCCCGACGGGAATCGGTCAAGAGACCCAGTACTTC.

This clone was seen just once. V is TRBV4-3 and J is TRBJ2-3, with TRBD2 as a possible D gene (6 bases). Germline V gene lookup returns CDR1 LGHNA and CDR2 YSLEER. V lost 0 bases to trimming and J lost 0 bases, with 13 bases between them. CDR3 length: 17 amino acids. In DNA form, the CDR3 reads TGCGCCAGCAGCCAAGATGGGCTAGCGCCTAGCACAGATACGCAGTATTTT. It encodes CASSQDGLAPSTDTQYF.

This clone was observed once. As DNA, the CDR3 is TGTGCCAGCAGCGCTACCGGGGCAAAAAACACCGGGGAGCTGTTTTTT. Translation gives CASSATGAKNTGELFF. This sequence joins TRBV9 and TRBJ2-2, with D perhaps TRBD1 or TRBD2 (5 bases each). The CDR3 has 16 amino acids. With 3 bases removed from V and 2 bases from J, the gap between germline ends came to 14 bases. Germline assignment: CDR1 SGDLS and CDR2 YYNGEE. The full variable domain, rest sourced from reference TRBV9 and TRBJ2-2, is DSGVTQTPKHLITATGQRVTLRCSPRSGDLSVYWYQQSLDQGLQFLIQYYNGEERAKGNILERFSAQQFPDLHSELNLSSLELGDSALYFCASSATGAKNTGELFFGEGSRLTVL.

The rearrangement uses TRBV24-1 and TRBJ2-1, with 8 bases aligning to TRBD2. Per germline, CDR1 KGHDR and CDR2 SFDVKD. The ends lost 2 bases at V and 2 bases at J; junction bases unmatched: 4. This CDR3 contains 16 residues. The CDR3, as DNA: TGTGCCACCAGTGATTCCGGGGGGGCAGCCTACAATGAGCAGTTCTTC. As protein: CATSDSGGAAYNEQFF.

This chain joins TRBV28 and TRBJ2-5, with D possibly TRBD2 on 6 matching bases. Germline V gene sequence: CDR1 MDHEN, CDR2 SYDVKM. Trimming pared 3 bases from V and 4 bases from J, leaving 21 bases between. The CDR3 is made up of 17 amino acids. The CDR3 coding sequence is TGTGCCAGCAGTTTTAGAGGCTCCGGGAGTTTTGCAGAGACCCAGTACTTC. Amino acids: CASSFRGSGSFAETQYF.

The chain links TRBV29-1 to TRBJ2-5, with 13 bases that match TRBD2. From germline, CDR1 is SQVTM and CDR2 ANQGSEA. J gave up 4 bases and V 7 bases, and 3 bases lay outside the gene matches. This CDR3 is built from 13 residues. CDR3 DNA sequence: TGCAGCGCGAGGACTAGCGGGGGAGAGACCCAGTACTTC. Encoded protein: CSARTSGGETQYF.

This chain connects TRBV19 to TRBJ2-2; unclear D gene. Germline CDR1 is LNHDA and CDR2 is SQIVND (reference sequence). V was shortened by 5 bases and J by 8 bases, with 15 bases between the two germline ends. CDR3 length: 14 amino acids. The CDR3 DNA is TGTGCCAGTAGTCCCTCAAAAACAGCGGGGGAGCTGTTTTTT. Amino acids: CASSPSKTAGELFF.

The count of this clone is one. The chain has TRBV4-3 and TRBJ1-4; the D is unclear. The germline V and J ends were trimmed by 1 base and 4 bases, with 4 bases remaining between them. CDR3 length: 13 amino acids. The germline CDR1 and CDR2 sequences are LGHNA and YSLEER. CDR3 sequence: CASSQAGNEKLFF. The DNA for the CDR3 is TGCGCCAGCAGCCAAGCGGGTAATGAAAAACTGTTTTTT.

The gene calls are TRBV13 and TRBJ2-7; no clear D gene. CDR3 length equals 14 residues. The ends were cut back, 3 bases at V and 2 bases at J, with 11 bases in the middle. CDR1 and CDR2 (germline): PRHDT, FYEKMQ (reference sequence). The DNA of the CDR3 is TGTGCCAGCAGCTTTAGTCTGGGGACCTACGAGCAGTACTTC. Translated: CASSFSLGTYEQYF.

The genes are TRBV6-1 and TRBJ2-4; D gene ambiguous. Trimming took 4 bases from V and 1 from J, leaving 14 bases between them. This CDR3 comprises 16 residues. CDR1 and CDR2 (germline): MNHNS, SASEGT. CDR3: CASSGVSIFAKNIQYF. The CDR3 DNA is TGTGCCAGCAGTGGCGTTAGTATTTTCGCCAAAAACATTCAGTACTTC.

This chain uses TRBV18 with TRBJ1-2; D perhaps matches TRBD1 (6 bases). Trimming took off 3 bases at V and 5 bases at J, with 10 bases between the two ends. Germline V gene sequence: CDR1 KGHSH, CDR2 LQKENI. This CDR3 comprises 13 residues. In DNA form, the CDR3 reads TGTGCCAGCTCACCCGACAGGCCGTATGGCTACACCTTC. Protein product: CASSPDRPYGYTF.

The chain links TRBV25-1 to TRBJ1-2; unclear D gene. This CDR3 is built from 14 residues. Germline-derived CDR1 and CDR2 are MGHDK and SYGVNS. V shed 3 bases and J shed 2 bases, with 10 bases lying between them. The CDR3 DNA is TGTGCCAGCAGTGAGGGGTCGGGCAACTATGGCTACACCTTC. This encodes CASSEGSGNYGYTF.

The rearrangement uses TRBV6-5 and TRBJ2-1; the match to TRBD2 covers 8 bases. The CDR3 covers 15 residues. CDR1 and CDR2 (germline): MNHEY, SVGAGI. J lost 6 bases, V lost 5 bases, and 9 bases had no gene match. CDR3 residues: CASSLTSGAANEQFF. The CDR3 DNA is TGTGCCAGCAGTCTCACTAGCGGCGCGGCCAATGAGCAGTTCTTC.